Presented here are 22 T cell receptor beta chains from one specimen sequenced in a study of Ad26.COV2.S vaccination and SARS-CoV-2 variants. TCRdb's table, derived via immunoSEQ multiplex PCR, lists solely in-frame clones and lacks some. The sample contains 380,000 or so clones, 83% of which appear only once. Treatment here: 15 to 20 received Ad26.COV2.S at low or high dose, single or two shots; 5 received placebo; per-sample allocation not given. Samples analyzed were those drawn on day 63 after the first vaccine or placebo injection. Sequences were derived from peripheral blood, sampled in a trial of Ad26.COV2.S vaccine versus placebo. The receptors were sampled from a person aged 18-65 years who received the Ad26.COV2.S COVID-19 vaccine or a placebo.

This chain's CDR3 is CASSKPATSLGDEQYF. In nucleotides, the CDR3 is TGTGCCAGCAGTAAACCGGCGACGTCCCTTGGTGACGAGCAGTACTTC. V is TRBV2 and J is TRBJ2-7; D uncertain. This CDR3 spans 16 amino acids. Germline V gives CDR1 SNHLY, CDR2 FYNNEI. V was clipped by 5 bases and J by 5 bases, with 22 bases between them.

This chain links TRBV7-3 with TRBJ2-3, with TRBD1 matching 7 bases. With V trimmed by 2 bases and J by 5 bases, 10 bases remained unmatched. The CDR3 has 16 amino acids. CDR1 and CDR2 from the germline V gene are SGHTA and FQGTGA. CDR3 protein: CASSLEGGLGGDTQYF. CDR3 nucleotide sequence: TGTGCCAGCAGCTTAGAAGGGGGCCTAGGGGGAGATACGCAGTATTTT. The full variable domain, completed using reference TRBV7-3 and TRBJ2-3, is GAGVSQTPSNKVTEKGKYVELRCDPISGHTALYWYRQSLGQGPEFLIYFQGTGAADDSGLPNDRFFAVRPEGSVSTLKIQRTERGDSAVYLCASSLEGGLGGDTQYFGPGTRLTVL.

The chain recombines TRBV5-1 with TRBJ1-2; D possibly corresponds to TRBD1 (5 bases). The V gene's germline CDR1 is SGHRS and CDR2 YFSETQ. CDR3 size: 13 residues. Trimming stripped 4 bases from V and 3 bases from J, with 10 bases between. The CDR3 region has the DNA TGCGCCAGCAGCCAGGGCGGGGACTATGGCTACACCTTC. The encoded protein is CASSQGGDYGYTF.

The rearrangement uses TRBV7-9 and TRBJ2-7, with D possibly being TRBD2 (5 bases). Per germline, CDR1 SEHNR and CDR2 FQNEAQ (reference sequence). Trimming removed 6 bases at V and 6 bases at J, with 12 bases between. This CDR3 comprises 12 residues. The CDR3 spells CASSLEVGEQYF. Written as DNA, the CDR3 is TGTGCCAGCAGTTTGGAGGTTGGCGAGCAGTACTTC.

The chain is built from TRBV4-3 and TRBJ2-7, with 8 nucleotides matching TRBD2. This CDR3 is built from 16 residues. CDR1 and CDR2 (germline): LGHNA, YSLEER. Unmatched junction bases numbered 13, after V lost 4 bases and J lost 5 bases. The CDR3 region has the DNA TGCGCCAGCAGCCCGCGGACGGGGGGGGATCGGGACGAGCAGTACTTC. Its translation: CASSPRTGGDRDEQYF.

The chain carries TRBV7-9 and TRBJ1-2; D remains ambiguous. Germline loops: CDR1 SEHNR, CDR2 FQNEAQ (reference sequence). Trimming took 1 base from V and 6 from J, leaving 15 bases between them. This CDR3 has 15 residues. The CDR3 DNA follows: TGTGCCAGCAGCTTAGGGTTCCCTAGGGATCATGGCTACACCTTC. Protein: CASSLGFPRDHGYTF.

The chain has TRBV9 and TRBJ2-7, with a possible D match to TRBD2 (5 bases). V was clipped by 0 bases and J by 5 bases, with 9 bases between them. This CDR3 is 13 amino acids long. Germline values: CDR1 SGDLS, CDR2 YYNGEE. Here the CDR3 reads CASSVAIGDEQYF. As DNA, the CDR3 is TGTGCCAGCAGCGTAGCGATCGGGGACGAGCAGTACTTC.

V usage is TRBV2 and J usage is TRBJ1-4, with 8 bases matching TRBD1. V dropped 7 bases and J dropped 7; count of bases not matched to a gene: 11. The germline V gene has CDR1 SNHLY and CDR2 FYNNEI. There are 15 residues in the CDR3. The DNA for the CDR3 is TGTGCCAGCACCCAGGAGGGGACAGGCGTTGAAAAACTGTTTTTT. Translation gives CASTQEGTGVEKLFF.

This chain links TRBV4-2 with TRBJ1-2; D gene ambiguous. Germline values: CDR1 LGHNA, CDR2 YNFKEQ. Trimming cost V 0 bases and J 8 bases, with 13 bases left between them. The CDR3 length is 14 residues. Written as DNA, the CDR3 is TGTGCCAGCAGCCAAGATCACCAGCCCCGGGGCTACACCTTC. This encodes CASSQDHQPRGYTF.

This sequence joins TRBV4-2 and TRBJ2-5; TRBD2 matches at 13 bases. V shed 3 bases, J shed 2 bases, and the junction held 6 bases outside the gene matches. Looked up from germline, CDR1 is LGHNA and CDR2 is YNFKEQ. CDR3 size: 17 residues. The CDR3 nucleotides read TGTGCCAGCAGCCACTGGGAGGGACTAGCGGGGCAAGAGACCCAGTACTTC. This codes for CASSHWEGLAGQETQYF.

This clone has just one count. This chain connects TRBV25-1 to TRBJ1-1; D not certain. CDR3 length equals 14 residues. Germline CDR1 MGHDK, CDR2 SYGVNS. V lost 1 base and J 7 bases, leaving 13 bases between the germline ends. CDR3 residues: CASSEFTDQREAFF. CDR3 bases: TGTGCCAGCAGTGAATTTACAGACCAGCGTGAAGCTTTCTTT.

The J gene is TRBJ1-2, the V gene TRBV6-5; D is unresolved. The V end was cut by 2 bases, the J end by 7 bases, with 14 bases between. Germline V gene data show CDR1 as MNHEY and CDR2 as SVGAGI. CDR3 length: 14 amino acids. Here the CDR3 reads CASSYAGRAAGYTF. As DNA, the CDR3 is TGTGCCAGCAGTTACGCGGGGAGGGCTGCTGGCTACACCTTC.

V and J are TRBV29-1 and TRBJ1-2, with a possible D match to TRBD1 (6 bases). The V gene's germline CDR1 is SQVTM and CDR2 ANQGSEA. The CDR3 extends over 11 amino acids. V dropped 8 bases and J dropped 6 bases, with 13 bases sitting between them. The CDR3 protein is CSFGQGNGYTF. CDR3 DNA sequence: TGCAGCTTCGGGCAGGGGAATGGCTACACCTTC.

The chain carries TRBV28 and TRBJ1-2; D gene ambiguous. Germline V gene sequence: CDR1 MDHEN, CDR2 SYDVKM. The CDR3 runs 18 residues. Trimming pared 2 bases from V and 3 bases from J, leaving 22 bases between. CDR3 sequence (DNA): TGTGCCAGCAGTTTACCCCCCGGATGGGAGGGCTGGGACTATGGCTACACCTTC. The encoded protein is CASSLPPGWEGWDYGYTF.

This clone has just a few counts. The chain links TRBV7-9 to TRBJ2-7, with D possibly being TRBD1 (6 bases). CDR3 length equals 13 residues. V lost 5 bases to trimming and J lost 5 bases, with 13 bases between them. The germline V gene has CDR1 SEHNR and CDR2 FQNEAQ (reference sequence). As DNA, the CDR3 is TGTGCCAGCAGCCCGGACAGCGGCGACGAGCAGTACTTC. Protein: CASSPDSGDEQYF.

V usage is TRBV3-1 (or the pseudogene TRBV3-2) and J usage is TRBJ1-2; no clear D gene. V was cut by 0 bases and J by 8 bases, with 13 bases left in between. Per germline, CDR1 LGHDT and CDR2 YNNKEL (reference sequence). The CDR3 runs 14 residues. The CDR3 protein is CASSQDTEGRGYTF. CDR3 nucleotide sequence: TGTGCCAGCAGCCAAGATACCGAGGGAAGAGGCTACACCTTC.

About this clone: Other DNA sequences in this specimen translate into the identical CDR3. This chain's CDR3 is CATSDRLAGGTDTQYF. The CDR3 bases are TGTGCCACCAGTGACCGACTAGCGGGGGGCACAGATACGCAGTATTTT. V gene TRBV24-1 combines with J gene TRBJ2-3; 12 bases match TRBD2. Germline V lookup: CDR1 KGHDR, CDR2 SFDVKD. V lost 4 bases, J lost 1 base, and 2 bases stayed unmatched. This CDR3 has 16 residues.

This rearrangement joins TRBV4-3 to TRBJ1-1; possibly TRBD1 for D (5 bases). V was pared by 0 bases and J by 1 base, with 12 bases between. The germline CDR1 and CDR2 sequences are LGHNA and YSLEER. This CDR3 is 16 amino acids long. The CDR3 spells CASSQDYNRKNTEAFF. The CDR3 bases are TGCGCCAGCAGCCAAGATTACAACAGGAAGAACACTGAAGCTTTCTTT.

This chain joins TRBV9 and TRBJ2-3, with D perhaps matching TRBD2 (5 bases). The V gene lost 1 base and the J gene lost 4 bases, with 13 bases spanning the gap. This CDR3 is built from 15 residues. Germline V CDR1 and CDR2: SGDLS, YYNGEE. The CDR3 reads CASSVSGRGPDTQYF. The CDR3 coding sequence is TGTGCCAGCAGCGTATCGGGGAGAGGGCCAGATACGCAGTATTTT.

This chain uses TRBV18 with TRBJ2-1, with D possibly being TRBD1 or TRBD2 (6 bases each). Looked up from germline, CDR1 is KGHSH and CDR2 is LQKENI. The CDR3 contains 16 residues. Trimming took 2 bases from V and 7 from J, leaving 18 bases between them. Written as DNA, the CDR3 is TGTGCCAGCTCACCAAGAAGTCTAGGGGGGTCAAATGAGCAGTTCTTC. Its protein product is CASSPRSLGGSNEQFF.

The table lists this clone with a count of one. This chain connects TRBV21-1 to TRBJ1-1; the table gives TRBD1 as D, unverified against the DNA. TRBV21-1 corresponds to a pseudogene. The CDR3 extends over 13 amino acids. In DNA, the CDR3 is TGTGCCAGCAGCCAGAAGGAGGACAGAAGAACTTTCTTT. Protein product: CASSQKEDRRTFF.

The rearrangement links TRBV19 to TRBJ1-2, with D possibly being TRBD1 (6 bases). The CDR3 runs to 14 residues. The germline V gene encodes CDR1 LNHDA and CDR2 SQIVND (reference sequence). V lost 2 bases and J 3 bases, leaving 10 bases between the germline ends. Here the CDR3 DNA reads TGTGCCAGTAGTATAATGGCAGGGGACTATGGCTACACCTTC. Its protein is CASSIMAGDYGYTF.